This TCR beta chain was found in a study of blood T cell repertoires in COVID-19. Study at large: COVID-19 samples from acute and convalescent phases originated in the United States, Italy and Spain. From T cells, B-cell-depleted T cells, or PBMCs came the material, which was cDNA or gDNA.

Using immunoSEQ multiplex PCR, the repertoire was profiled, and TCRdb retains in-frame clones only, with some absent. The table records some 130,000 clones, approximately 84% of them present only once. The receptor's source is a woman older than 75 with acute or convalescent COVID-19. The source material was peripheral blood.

CDR3 protein: CASSRLGTGAYEQYF. The CDR3 DNA is TGTGCCAGCAGCCGACTCGGGACAGGAGCCTACGAGCAGTACTTC. V is TRBV9 and J is TRBJ2-7, with 8 bases fitting TRBD1. The CDR3 extends over 15 amino acids. The germline gives CDR1 SGDLS, CDR2 YYNGEE. V lost 4 bases to trimming and J lost 2 bases; unmatched junction nucleotides: 8. Based on the CDR3 plus reference TRBV9 and TRBJ2-7, the full variable domain is DSGVTQTPKHLITATGQRVTLRCSPRSGDLSVYWYQQSLDQGLQFLIQYYNGEERAKGNILERFSAQQFPDLHSELNLSSLELGDSALYFCASSRLGTGAYEQYFGPGTRLTVT.